This TCR beta chain was recovered during a study of chemoradiotherapy in HPV16-positive cancers. Across the whole study: A couple of HPV16-positive patients' cells yielded candidate HPV-specific clones and common motifs.

The method was immunoSEQ multiplex PCR; TCRdb's version includes in-frame clones alone and lacks a portion of them. The sample consists of around 17,000 clones, nearly 90% of them appearing once. Deletions cut 5 bases from V and 1 base from J, with 12 bases between. Germline loops: CDR1 SNHLY, CDR2 FYNNEI. The CDR3 covers 15 residues. This specimen consisted of blood, obtained from a patient who underwent chemoradiotherapy. The source is a human donor with HPV-associated anogenital cancer. The chain couples TRBV2 to TRBJ1-5; D is perhaps TRBD1 (6 bases). The CDR3 loop reads CASSPQGQSNQPQHF. The CDR3 DNA reads TGTGCCAGCAGTCCCCAGGGGCAGAGCAATCAGCCCCAGCATTTT.